This record looks at one T cell receptor beta chain sequence and its context. This clone was detected only a few times. No antigen is known for it. Base-call qualities are not available, and no considerably larger clone is one nucleotide away. The collaborating institutions used their own protocols to collect whole blood in K2EDTA tubes. For TCRbeta analysis, collaborators shipped samples in one of three forms: frozen whole blood, isolated PBMCs, or DNA extracted from either of those sample types. The source of the sample is a study of blood T cell repertoires in COVID-19 (dated by TCRdb to about 2020). A note on the overall study: Collaborator samples came from the United States, Italy and Spain and covered acute and convalescent phases of COVID-19. The sample metadata nearly always contained a de-identified subject ID, COVID-19 status, age in years and sex. Subjects who had been exposed to COVID-19, were actively infected with it, or had recovered from it provided the deeply sampled blood TCRbeta repertoires that made up the dataset. The material from the prospective study consisted of cDNA or gDNA derived from T cells, B-cell-depleted T cells, or PBMCs. The repertoires were released in a freely available public database meant as a resource for research on the immune response to SARS-CoV-2. The samples were drawn from the first 160 participants of the ongoing ImmuneRACE study and from about 1,200 subjects provided by 6 global collaborators. HLA class I and class II types, where available, came from metadata supplied by the sample provider rather than from assay-based typing. Paper-wide results and their limitations: How much clinical and demographic metadata was included differed by source and by participant, and the metadata was provided uncurated.

The immunoSEQ Assay, a bias-controlled multiplex PCR, was used to amplify TCRbeta CDR3 regions from genomic DNA. The paper's data handling went like this. Nucleated cell counts per sample were estimated from amplification of reference gene primers within the assay. To quantify the absolute abundance of each unique TCRbeta CDR3 rearrangement, sequence reads were collapsed and filtered. For each sample, productive Simpson clonality was calculated as the square root of Simpson's diversity index across productive rearrangements. TCRdb holds this immuneACCESS table with in-frame rearrangements only. Some clones are missing; in checked studies, unresolved V genes explain under half, and the rest has no known cause. V and J calls and clone size are those listed in that table; D and trimming were worked out from the DNA. The sample contains fewer than 350,000 clones, around 81% of them found a single time. Roughly 2.9% of the sample goes to the ten largest clones.

CDR1 and CDR2, per the germline V gene (reference sequence), are LNHNV and YYDKDF. The CDR3 measures 17 amino acids from cysteine to phenylalanine. Only the CDR3 region is kept as DNA, spanning 51 bases read in frame from base 1. The V and J ends are trimmed by 0 bases and 7 bases, leaving 19 bases between them. The chain was built from TRBV15 and TRBJ1-5; too little of a D gene remains to name it. The origin of this receptor is an older woman with active or convalescent COVID-19. The sample comprised peripheral blood. The sequence in DNA is TGTGCCACCAGCAGAGATAGTTTGACAACAAGTTCACAGCCCCAGCATTTT. This yields the protein CATSRDSLTTSSQPQHF. Full variable domain (CDR3 extended with the reference TRBV15 and TRBJ1-5 proteins): DAMVIQNPRYQVTQFGKPVTLSCSQTLNHNVMYWYQQKSSQAPKLLFHYYDKDFNNEADTPDNFQSRRPNTSFCFLDIRSPGLGDTAMYLCATSRDSLTTSSQPQHFGDGTRLSIL.